Following are 27 T cell receptor beta chains from one sample sequenced in a study of T-cell reconstitution after alpha-beta-depleted transplantation in children. Unique molecular identifiers were incorporated into the prepared TCRbeta library. TCRdb fed the PCR reads into MiXCR, producing one record per CDR3 protein. The data hold about 510,000 distinct CDR3 sequences, with about an eighth observed a single time. Specimen: PBMCs, mostly from graft donor cells, collected 180 days after TCRalphabeta/CD19-depleted stem cell transplant. Receptors originate from a female patient aged 2-10 years who had a stem cell transplant for aplastic anemia, so the T cells may come from the graft donor.

This clonotype was counted a few times. This sequence joins TRBV24-1 and TRBJ1-2, with D hard to call. V shed 5 bases and J shed 5 bases, with 11 bases lying between them. Germline CDR1 and CDR2: KGHDR and SFDVKD. The CDR3 runs to 13 residues. CDR3 nucleotides: TGTGCCACCAGTGGCCGGGCGGATTATGGCTACACCTTC. Translation gives CATSGRADYGYTF.

Notes on this clonotype: A read error may be the cause here, since a much bigger clone is one base away. The rearrangement joins TRBV30 to TRBJ2-3, with D hard to call. The CDR3 runs 13 residues. Germline loops: CDR1 GTSNPN, CDR2 SVGIG (reference sequence). DNA of the CDR3: TGTGCCTGGACTATTCGAGGCCCAGATACGCACTATTTT. Translated: CAWTIRGPDTHYF. Drawing the rest from reference TRBV30 and TRBJ2-3, the complete variable domain is SQTIHQWPATLVQPVGSPLSLECTVEGTSNPNLYWYRQAAGRGLQLLFYSVGIGQISSEVPQNLSASRPQDRQFILSSKKLLLSDSGFYLCAWTIRGPDTHYFGPGTRLTVL.

The V and J genes are TRBV27 and TRBJ2-1; TRBD2 matches 11 bases. J was trimmed by 3 bases and V by 0 bases; bases with no gene match: 1. Germline CDR1 and CDR2: MNHEY and SMNVEV (reference sequence). CDR3 length: 16 residues. As DNA, the CDR3 is TGTGCCAGCAGTTTATCGGGACTAGCGGTCTACAATGAGCAGTTCTTC. Translating gives CASSLSGLAVYNEQFF.

This clonotype came up a few times. The chain recombines TRBV11-3 with TRBJ2-5; TRBD2 matches at 7 bases. After removal of 5 bases from V and 6 bases from J, the junction contained 9 bases not matched to a gene. This CDR3 comprises 14 residues. Germline V gives CDR1 SGHNT, CDR2 YENEEA. The CDR3 coding sequence is TGTGCCAGCAGCCGGGGGGTTTGGGCACAGACCCAGTACTTC. Residues: CASSRGVWAQTQYF.

This chain uses TRBV20-1 with TRBJ2-7; either TRBD1 or TRBD2 may supply D (6 bases each). This CDR3 is built from 15 residues. CDR1 is DFQATT and CDR2 is SNEGSKA in the germline V gene (reference sequence). DNA for the CDR3: TGCAGTGCTAGTACGTTTGGGGGGCCGACTATGGGGACGAGCGTC. Amino acid sequence: CSASTFGGPTMGTSV.

V is TRBV28 and J is TRBJ2-7, with D unresolved. Germline values: CDR1 MDHEN, CDR2 SYDVKM. The CDR3 sequence is 15 residues long. Between the trimmed V and J ends, which lost 4 bases and 5 bases, there was a span of 18 bases. The CDR3 sequence: CASSWSFLFGNEQYF. CDR3 DNA: TGTGCCAGCAGTTGGAGTTTCCTGTTTGGAAACGAGCAGTACTTC.

There are a few counts of this clonotype. V and J are TRBV27 and TRBJ2-7; D remains ambiguous. CDR3 length: 15 amino acids. Germline assignment: CDR1 MNHEY and CDR2 SMNVEV (reference sequence). Trimming took 0 bases from V and 1 from J, leaving 10 bases between them. The CDR3 reads CASSLSWHASYEQYF. The CDR3 bases are TGTGCCAGCAGTTTATCGTGGCATGCATCCTACGAGCAGTACTTC.

This clonotype was recorded many times. The chain combines TRBV27 with TRBJ1-1, with 7 nucleotides matching TRBD1. This CDR3 comprises 14 residues. The V segment lost 5 bases and the J segment 4 bases; nucleotides outside the gene matches: 7. Germline assignment: CDR1 MNHEY and CDR2 SMNVEV (reference sequence). The CDR3 DNA reads as TGTGCCAGCAGTCCGACAGGGAGGGGCACTGAAGCTTTCTTT. It codes for CASSPTGRGTEAFF.

V gene TRBV15 combines with J gene TRBJ2-1; D is perhaps TRBD1 (5 bases). The V and J ends lost 1 base and 3 bases respectively, with 13 bases between them. CDR3 length: 16 residues. CDR1 and CDR2 from the germline V gene are LNHNV and YYDKDF (reference sequence). For the CDR3, the DNA is TGTGCCACCAGCAGAGGAAGACAGCCCGTCTACAATGAGCAGTTCTTC. This sequence encodes CATSRGRQPVYNEQFF. The complete variable domain, with remaining parts taken from reference TRBV15 and TRBJ2-1, reads DAMVIQNPRYQVTQFGKPVTLSCSQTLNHNVMYWYQQKSSQAPKLLFHYYDKDFNNEADTPDNFQSRRPNTSFCFLDIRSPGLGDTAMYLCATSRGRQPVYNEQFFGPGTRLTVL.

A few counts support this clonotype. The rearrangement links TRBV28 to TRBJ1-5; 8 bases are shared with TRBD1. V trimming: 2 bases; J trimming: 5 bases; junction bases outside the gene matches: 11. Per germline, CDR1 MDHEN and CDR2 SYDVKM. This CDR3 is built from 17 residues. CDR3 bases: TGTGCCAGCAGTTTACTGGTATGGGACAGGCGGTATCAGCCCCAGCATTTT. Translating it yields CASSLLVWDRRYQPQHF.

This chain links TRBV6-5 with TRBJ2-1, with D maybe TRBD2 (6 bases). Looked up from germline, CDR1 is MNHEY and CDR2 is SVGAGI. CDR3 length: 11 residues. The V gene lost 5 bases and the J gene lost 9 bases, with 8 bases spanning the gap. CDR3: CASSRETEQFF. The CDR3 DNA is TGTGCCAGCAGTCGGGAGACTGAGCAGTTCTTC.

This clonotype was recorded at least ten times. V usage is TRBV5-4 and J usage is TRBJ2-6; 8 bases map to TRBD1. This CDR3 spans 15 amino acids. CDR1 is SGHNT and CDR2 is YYREEE in the germline V gene (reference sequence). V dropped 3 bases and J dropped 2; count of bases not matched to a gene: 1. This CDR3 is CASSWTGPGANVLTF. The CDR3 nucleotides read TGTGCCAGCAGCTGGACAGGGCCTGGGGCCAACGTCCTGACTTTC.

Comments on this clonotype: Given a much more abundant clone one base away, this may be a read error. The chain uses TRBV5-6 and TRBJ2-2; either TRBD1 or TRBD2 may supply D (6 bases each). Germline values: CDR1 SGHDT, CDR2 YYEEEE. There are 16 residues in the CDR3. The DNA of the CDR3 is TGTGCCAGCACCACTGGGGGGCCGGTGAACACCGGGGAGCCGTTTTTT. Its protein is CASTTGGPVNTGEPFF.

In this sample, this clonotype turned up a few times. V is TRBV29-1 and J is TRBJ1-6, with TRBD1 matching over 7 bases. Germline CDR1 and CDR2: SQVTM and ANQGSEA. This CDR3 has 13 residues. J was trimmed by 13 bases and V by 7 bases; bases with no gene match: 13. In DNA form, the CDR3 reads TGCAGCGCCACGACAGGGCCCCAGGCTCCCCTCCACTTT. Translation gives CSATTGPQAPLHF.

This clonotype has a handful of counts. The chain joins TRBV28 to TRBJ1-1, with D unclear. Germline-derived CDR1 and CDR2 are MDHEN and SYDVKM. This CDR3 has 12 residues. Trimming took 2 bases from V and 7 from J, leaving 8 bases between them. CDR3 nucleotide sequence: TGTGCCAGCAGTTTAGGAGGGATTGAAGCTTTCTTT. This sequence encodes CASSLGGIEAFF.

The chain combines TRBV19 with TRBJ2-7, with D possibly TRBD2 on 5 matching bases. There are 14 residues in the CDR3. V was pared by 2 bases and J by 5 bases, with 13 bases between. Germline-derived CDR1 and CDR2 are LNHDA and SQIVND (reference sequence). CDR3 DNA: TGTGCCAGTAGTATAAGACCCTCGGGGAACGAGCAGTACTTC. As protein: CASSIRPSGNEQYF.

The table lists this clonotype with a few counts. The chain joins TRBV27 to TRBJ1-1; D gene unclear. V gave up 6 bases and J gave up 1 base, with 9 bases separating them. The CDR3 extends over 13 amino acids. Germline loops: CDR1 MNHEY, CDR2 SMNVEV (reference sequence). The DNA for the CDR3 is TGTGCCAGCAGGCCGTACCGGAACACTGAAGCTTTCTTT. This gives the protein CASRPYRNTEAFF.

This clonotype was seen more than once but under ten times. The chain links TRBV10-3 to TRBJ2-7; 7 bases line up with TRBD1. Germline V gene sequence: CDR1 ENHRY, CDR2 SYGVKD. The CDR3 has 13 residues. The chain's CDR3 is CAISTSRDSPLRV. DNA for the CDR3: TGTGCCATCAGTACGTCCCGGGACAGCCCTTTGAGAGTC.

This clonotype was picked up a small number of times. This chain uses TRBV7-2 with TRBJ1-1; 9 bases are a match to TRBD1. The CDR3 has 15 residues. Germline lookup yields CDR1 SGHTA and CDR2 FQGNSA. With V trimmed by 4 bases and J by 0 bases, 3 bases remained unmatched. Written as DNA, the CDR3 is TGTGCCAGCAGCTCACAGGGGGCGGTGAACACTGAAGCTTTCTTT. Amino acids: CASSSQGAVNTEAFF.

This clonotype was seen only a few times. This chain joins TRBV29-1 and TRBJ1-5; 11 bases line up with TRBD1. V was pared by 6 bases and J by 3 bases, with 1 base of the junction left unmatched. CDR3 length equals 13 residues. Germline CDR1 is SQVTM and CDR2 is ANQGSEA. The CDR3 bases are TGCAGCGTGGGACAGGGGGACAATCAGCCCCAGCATTTT. Its translation is CSVGQGDNQPQHF. Variable domain in full (rest from reference TRBV29-1 and TRBJ1-5): SAVISQKPSRDICQRGTSLTIQCQVDSQVTMMFWYRQQPGQSLTLIATANQGSEATYESGFVIDKFPISRPNLTFSTLTVSNMSPEDSSIYLCSVGQGDNQPQHFGDGTRLSIL.

The V and J genes are TRBV14 and TRBJ2-1, with 16 bases lining up with TRBD2. CDR3 length: 18 residues. The germline V gene encodes CDR1 SGHDN and CDR2 FVKESK. V lost 0 bases to trimming and J lost 9 bases; unmatched junction nucleotides: 8. As DNA, the CDR3 is TGTGCCAGCAGCCAAGATAGGGGACTAGCGGGAGGGATTGGTGAGCAGTTCTTC. Its protein product is CASSQDRGLAGGIGEQFF.

CDR3 sequence (DNA): TGTGCCAGCAGTCCCCGGACAGCGAGCACAGATACGCAGTATTTT. Its protein is CASSPRTASTDTQYF. The gene calls are TRBV28 and TRBJ2-3, with D tentatively TRBD1 (6 bases). The germline V and J ends were trimmed by 5 bases and 0 bases, with 12 bases remaining between them. The CDR3 is made up of 15 amino acids. The germline gives CDR1 MDHEN, CDR2 SYDVKM.

The rearrangement joins TRBV20-1 to TRBJ2-2; TRBD2 matches at 11 bases. CDR3 length equals 15 residues. V shed 2 bases and J 4 bases; nucleotides not matched to a gene: 3. Germline V gene lookup returns CDR1 DFQATT and CDR2 SNEGSKA (reference sequence). CDR3 loop: CSARLAGGSTGELFF. CDR3 DNA: TGCAGTGCTAGATTAGCGGGAGGGAGCACCGGGGAGCTGTTTTTT.

This clonotype showed up just a few times. The chain is built from TRBV7-8 and TRBJ2-7, with D tentatively TRBD1 (6 bases). The germline gives CDR1 SGHVS, CDR2 FQNEAQ. The CDR3 length is 16 residues. Trimming stripped 0 bases from V and 4 bases from J, with 16 bases between. The CDR3 is CASSLARAGVQYEQYF. CDR3 DNA: TGTGCCAGCAGCTTAGCGAGGGCAGGGGTACAGTACGAGCAGTACTTC.

The chain is built from TRBV7-6 and TRBJ2-7; 11 nucleotides agree with TRBD1. The CDR3 consists of 17 residues. In germline, CDR1 is SGHVS, CDR2 FNYEAQ. V shed 5 bases and J 5 bases; nucleotides not matched to a gene: 14. CDR3 protein: CASSLPSPDRGLHEQYF. For the CDR3, the DNA is TGTGCCAGCAGCCTCCCCTCCCCGGACAGGGGGCTTCACGAGCAGTACTTC. The whole variable domain, remainder taken from reference TRBV7-6 and TRBJ2-7, is GAGVSQSPRYKVTKRGQDVALRCDPISGHVSLYWYRQALGQGPEFLTYFNYEAQQDKSGLPNDRFSAERPEGSISTLTIQRTEQRDSAMYRCASSLPSPDRGLHEQYFGPGTRLTVT.

Only a few counts were recorded for this clonotype. The chain carries TRBV20-1 and TRBJ2-1; unclear D gene. This CDR3 has 16 residues. Trimming left V 0 bases short and J 0 bases short, with 12 bases between. Germline V CDR1 and CDR2: DFQATT, SNEGSKA (reference sequence). In DNA, the CDR3 is TGCAGTGCTAGAGATGCCGTCTCCTACTCCTACAATGAGCAGTTCTTC. Translating gives CSARDAVSYSYNEQFF.

This clonotype was counted only a few times. The chain couples TRBV30 to TRBJ2-2, with TRBD2 matching over 10 bases. The CDR3 contains 14 residues. V dropped 5 bases and J dropped 5; count of bases not matched to a gene: 5. In germline, CDR1 is GTSNPN, CDR2 SVGIG (reference sequence). CDR3 loop: CAWHGAGGTGELFF. The CDR3 nucleotides read TGTGCCTGGCATGGAGCGGGAGGGACCGGGGAGCTGTTTTTT.